A single sample is the source of the 13 T cell receptor beta chains below, sequenced in a study of blood T cell repertoires in COVID-19. Profiling relied on immunoSEQ multiplex PCR, and the TCRdb table lists in-frame clones only, not all of them. The data hold about 260,000 clones, with around 87% observed a single time. The sample comprised peripheral blood. The receptors were gathered from a woman aged 60-75 years with COVID-19, enrolled during active disease.

Comments on this clone: Other DNA variants within this sample encode the same CDR3. The V gene is TRBV19, the J gene TRBJ1-5, with 7 bases matching TRBD1. With 1 base clipped from V and 2 bases from J, the junction kept 2 bases outside the gene matches. Germline assignment: CDR1 LNHDA and CDR2 SQIVND (reference sequence). This CDR3 has 15 amino acids. CDR3 nucleotide sequence: TGTGCCAGTAGTATAGGGACAGGTGGCAATCAGCCCCAGCATTTT. As protein: CASSIGTGGNQPQHF. The complete variable domain, with remaining parts taken from reference TRBV19 and TRBJ1-5, reads DGGITQSPKYLFRKEGQNVTLSCEQNLNHDAMYWYRQDPGQGLRLIYYSQIVNDFQKGDIAEGYSVSREKKESFPLTVTSAQKNPTAFYLCASSIGTGGNQPQHFGDGTRLSIL.

V and J are TRBV6-5 and TRBJ2-7, with 7 bases aligning to TRBD1. V shed 6 bases and J 2 bases; nucleotides not matched to a gene: 10. CDR1 is MNHEY, CDR2 SVGAGI, per germline. This CDR3 contains 15 residues. CDR3 amino acids: CASRIPGQGAYEQYF. CDR3 coding DNA: TGTGCCAGCAGAATCCCCGGCCAGGGGGCCTACGAGCAGTACTTC.

The V and J genes are TRBV5-1 and TRBJ1-2; no firm D call. CDR3 length: 15 amino acids. Trimming stripped 0 bases from V and 0 bases from J, with 9 bases between. Germline values: CDR1 SGHRS, CDR2 YFSETQ. The CDR3 sequence: CASSLGEISNYGYTF. The CDR3 DNA reads TGCGCCAGCAGCTTGGGGGAGATCTCTAACTATGGCTACACCTTC.

The CDR3 sequence is CASSYRTGGVQGPQHF. The CDR3 DNA follows: TGTGCCAGCAGTTACCGGACAGGGGGTGTGCAGGGACCCCAGCATTTT. This chain connects TRBV6-2 or TRBV6-3 to TRBJ1-5; 10 nucleotides align to TRBD1. Germline V CDR1 and CDR2: MNHEY, SVGEGT. The CDR3 is 16 amino acids. Trimming cost V 2 bases and J 10 bases; bases outside gene matches: 11.

The count of this clone is one. The chain carries TRBV27 and TRBJ2-5, with a possible D match to TRBD2 (5 bases). The V end lost 3 bases, the J end lost 5 bases, and 13 bases lay between the germline ends. In germline, CDR1 is MNHEY, CDR2 SMNVEV (reference sequence). The CDR3 spans 14 residues. The CDR3 bases are TGTGCCAGCAGTTTGGAACGGGGTGTCGAGACCCAGTACTTC. This gives the protein CASSLERGVETQYF.

The chain joins TRBV30 to TRBJ2-5; no reliable D call. The CDR3 loop spans 13 amino acids. The ends were cut back, 3 bases at V and 5 bases at J, with 13 bases in the middle. Germline CDR1 is GTSNPN and CDR2 is SVGIG (reference sequence). Here the CDR3 DNA reads TGTGCCTGGAGCCCCGGAAGGCGGGAGACCCAGTACTTC. Amino acids: CAWSPGRRETQYF.

This CDR3 reads CASTSLAGGRAEQFF. CDR3 nucleotide sequence: TGTGCCAGCACCTCACTAGCGGGAGGTCGTGCTGAGCAGTTCTTC. This chain links TRBV3-1 (or the pseudogene TRBV3-2) with TRBJ2-1, with 12 bases aligning to TRBD2. V trimming: 7 bases; J trimming: 9 bases; junction bases outside the gene matches: 10. Germline V CDR1 and CDR2: LGHDT, YNNKEL (reference sequence). The CDR3 extends over 15 amino acids.

The chain joins TRBV28 to TRBJ1-1, with a weak D call TRBD1 (6 bases). From germline, CDR1 is MDHEN and CDR2 SYDVKM. This CDR3 comprises 16 residues. The V end lost 6 bases, the J end lost 5 bases, and 22 bases lay between the germline ends. The CDR3 protein is CASSLREGGRRTEAFF. The CDR3 nucleotides are TGTGCCAGCAGCCTACGGGAGGGGGGGAGGCGTACTGAAGCTTTCTTT.

The gene calls are TRBV14 and TRBJ2-7; TRBD1 is a possible D gene (5 bases). CDR3 length: 14 residues. Germline-derived CDR1 and CDR2 are SGHDN and FVKESK. Trimming took off 4 bases at V and 3 bases at J, with 13 bases between the two ends. The CDR3 loop reads CASSPLDKNYEQYF. The CDR3 nucleotides are TGTGCCAGCAGCCCGTTGGACAAAAACTACGAGCAGTACTTC.

This chain links TRBV27 with TRBJ2-4; 7 nucleotides align to TRBD1. Germline assignment: CDR1 MNHEY and CDR2 SMNVEV (reference sequence). Trimming took 8 bases from V and 3 from J; bases not matched to a gene: 13. The CDR3 runs 16 residues. Here the CDR3 reads CASHGLTQGDKNIQYF. In nucleotides, the CDR3 is TGTGCCAGCCACGGCCTCACTCAGGGGGACAAAAACATTCAGTACTTC.

The V gene is TRBV5-5, the J gene TRBJ1-5, with 7 bases identical to TRBD1. CDR3 length: 17 amino acids. Germline V lookup: CDR1 SGHKS, CDR2 YYEKEE (reference sequence). With 0 bases clipped from V and 4 bases from J, the junction kept 10 bases outside the gene matches. The CDR3 DNA reads TGTGCCAGCAGCTTGGCCCCGACTTCACAGGGGAATCAGCCCCAGCATTTT. Translation: CASSLAPTSQGNQPQHF.

This chain uses TRBV21-1 with TRBJ2-7; the table's TRBD2 call for D was not verified on the DNA. TRBV21-1 is described as a pseudogene. This CDR3 is 19 amino acids long. CDR3 nucleotides: TGTGCCAGCAGCCTCCCGGGACTAGTGCCTGCCGCGCTCCGGGACGAGCAGTACTTC. Protein: CASSLPGLVPAALRDEQYF.

The chain employs TRBV15 and TRBJ1-4; D remains unclear. CDR3 length: 15 amino acids. V was cut by 1 base and J by 8 bases, with 14 bases left in between. Germline CDR1 LNHNV, CDR2 YYDKDF (reference sequence). Here the CDR3 reads CATSRAGPGKEKLFF. The CDR3 bases are TGTGCCACCAGCAGAGCTGGGCCCGGTAAGGAAAAACTGTTTTTT. The whole variable domain, filled in from reference TRBV15 and TRBJ1-4, reads DAMVIQNPRYQVTQFGKPVTLSCSQTLNHNVMYWYQQKSSQAPKLLFHYYDKDFNNEADTPDNFQSRRPNTSFCFLDIRSPGLGDTAMYLCATSRAGPGKEKLFFGSGTQLSVL.